These 9 T cell receptor beta chains came from one sample sequenced in a study of cytomegalovirus exposure and HLA in healthy donors. Vbeta (60) and Jbeta (13) primers were used in the PCR. Assay: immunoSEQ multiplex PCR; the TCRdb copy retains only in-frame clones and omits some. The repertoire holds about 150,000 clones, with 70% to 80% as singletons. Sequencing was done on a sample of PBMCs. The receptors stem from a human donor in good health.

As for this clone: The junction does not match germline at one end; this may be a read error. V and J are TRBV19 and TRBJ1-2; D not resolved. Germline V gives CDR1 LNHDA, CDR2 SQIVND (reference sequence). The CDR3 is made up of 13 amino acids. The CDR3 here is CASSITETYGYPF. The CDR3, as DNA: TGTGCCAGTAGTATTACAGAAACCTATGGCTACCCCTTC.

The chain recombines TRBV19 with TRBJ2-1, with 8 bases that match TRBD2. The ends lost 3 bases at V and 6 bases at J; junction bases unmatched: 4. Germline V gene sequence: CDR1 LNHDA, CDR2 SQIVND (reference sequence). The CDR3 is 14 residues long. Here the CDR3 reads CASSIGLASNEQFF. The CDR3 region has the DNA TGTGCCAGTAGTATTGGACTAGCCAGCAATGAGCAGTTCTTC.

The sample holds one count of this clone. This rearrangement joins TRBV29-1 to TRBJ1-2, with 7 bases identical to TRBD1. Trimming took 6 bases from V and 2 from J; bases not matched to a gene: 3. The CDR3 extends over 12 amino acids. Germline lookup yields CDR1 SQVTM and CDR2 ANQGSEA. This CDR3 is CSVGDSNYGYTF. The DNA of the CDR3 is TGCAGCGTGGGGGACAGCAACTATGGCTACACCTTC.

V usage is TRBV7-9 and J usage is TRBJ1-1, with 8 bases that match TRBD1. Trimming at V came to 5 bases and at J to 6 bases, leaving 8 bases not matched to a gene. The CDR3 extends over 14 amino acids. Germline V gives CDR1 SEHNR, CDR2 FQNEAQ (reference sequence). The CDR3 spells CASSRDRIGAEAFF. Written as DNA, the CDR3 is TGTGCCAGCAGCCGGGACAGGATCGGTGCTGAAGCTTTCTTT.

V gene TRBV6-1 combines with J gene TRBJ1-6; the D gene is possibly TRBD1 (6 bases). Looked up from germline, CDR1 is MNHNS and CDR2 is SASEGT. The length of the CDR3 is 15 residues. The V end lost 1 base, the J end lost 9 bases, and 13 bases lay between the germline ends. This chain's CDR3 is CASSEDPDSFSPLHF. The CDR3 DNA follows: TGTGCCAGCAGTGAAGATCCGGACAGCTTTTCACCCCTCCACTTT.

The gene calls are TRBV7-2 and TRBJ2-1, with a possible D match to TRBD2 (7 bases). Trimming took 3 bases from V and 4 from J, leaving 16 bases between them. Germline V CDR1 and CDR2: SGHTA, FQGNSA. The CDR3 extends over 16 amino acids. The CDR3 protein is CASSFLGGGGYNEQFF. The CDR3 bases are TGTGCCAGCAGCTTCTTAGGGGGGGGCGGGTACAATGAGCAGTTCTTC.

CDR3 amino acids: CASSCTVELAKNIQYF. The DNA of the CDR3 is TGTGCCAGCAGTTGTACAGTGGAACTAGCCAAAAACATTCAGTACTTC. The chain combines TRBV7-7 with TRBJ2-4; D is uncertain. The CDR3 is 16 amino acids. CDR1 is SSHAT and CDR2 is FNYEAQ in the germline V gene (reference sequence). Trimming stripped 6 bases from V and 0 bases from J, with 15 bases between.

V and J are TRBV7-9 and TRBJ2-7, with D possibly being TRBD2 (6 bases). V lost 1 base and J lost 5, with 9 bases in between. The CDR3 loop spans 13 amino acids. CDR1 SEHNR and CDR2 FQNEAQ come from the germline V gene (reference sequence). The DNA of the CDR3 is TGTGCCAGCAGCTTAGGGCAGCGGGACGAGCAGTACTTC. Protein product: CASSLGQRDEQYF.

J is TRBJ2-1 and V is TRBV4-1, with a weak D call TRBD2 (7 bases). Trimming removed 1 base at V and 9 bases at J, with 13 bases between. Germline assignment: CDR1 MGHRA and CDR2 YSYEKL. This CDR3 spans 14 amino acids. The CDR3 is CASSQVGGEAEQFF. CDR3 sequence (DNA): TGCGCCAGCAGCCAAGTAGGGGGGGAAGCTGAGCAGTTCTTC.